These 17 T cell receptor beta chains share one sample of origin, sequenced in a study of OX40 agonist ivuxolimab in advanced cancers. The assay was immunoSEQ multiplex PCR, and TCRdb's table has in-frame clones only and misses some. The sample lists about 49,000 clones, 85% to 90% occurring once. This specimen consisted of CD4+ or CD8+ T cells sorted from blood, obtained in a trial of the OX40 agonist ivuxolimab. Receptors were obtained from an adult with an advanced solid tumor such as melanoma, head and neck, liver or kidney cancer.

CDR3 nucleotides: TGTGCCAGCAGCCCAGGGCAGCCTAACACTGAAGCTTTCTTT. Translated: CASSPGQPNTEAFF. This chain uses TRBV5-4 with TRBJ1-1, with TRBD1 as a possible D gene (5 bases). The V end lost 4 bases, the J end lost 2 bases, and 12 bases lay between the germline ends. Germline V CDR1 and CDR2: SGHNT, YYREEE (reference sequence). This CDR3 region has 14 residues.

CDR3 sequence (DNA): TGCGCCAGCAGCCAGGGACTAGCGCATCAAGAGACCCAGTACTTC. Its protein product is CASSQGLAHQETQYF. This chain uses TRBV5-1 with TRBJ2-5, with 10 bases matching TRBD2. The CDR3 sequence is 15 residues long. Looked up from germline, CDR1 is SGHRS and CDR2 is YFSETQ. The junction had 5 bases not matched to a gene; V was cut back by 4 bases and J by 2 bases.

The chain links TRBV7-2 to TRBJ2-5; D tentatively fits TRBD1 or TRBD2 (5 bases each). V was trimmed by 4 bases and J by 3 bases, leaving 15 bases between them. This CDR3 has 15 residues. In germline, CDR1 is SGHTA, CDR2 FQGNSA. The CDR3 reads CASSWGSSREETQYF. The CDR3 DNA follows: TGTGCCAGCAGCTGGGGGAGCAGCAGGGAAGAGACCCAGTACTTC.

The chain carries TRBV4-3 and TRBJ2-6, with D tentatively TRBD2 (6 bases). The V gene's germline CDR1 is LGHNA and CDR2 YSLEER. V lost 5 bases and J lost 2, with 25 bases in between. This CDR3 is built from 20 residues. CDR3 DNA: TGCGCCAGCAGCTCGGAACAGGCGGGGCTCCTATCCCCTGGGGCCAACGTCCTGACTTTC. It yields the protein CASSSEQAGLLSPGANVLTF.

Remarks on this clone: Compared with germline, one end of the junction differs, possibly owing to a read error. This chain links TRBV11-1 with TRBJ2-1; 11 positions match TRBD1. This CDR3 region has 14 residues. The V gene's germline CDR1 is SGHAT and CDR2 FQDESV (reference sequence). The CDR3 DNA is TGTGCCAGCTGCTTGGGACAGGGGGGTAATGAGCAGTTCTTC. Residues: CASCLGQGGNEQFF.

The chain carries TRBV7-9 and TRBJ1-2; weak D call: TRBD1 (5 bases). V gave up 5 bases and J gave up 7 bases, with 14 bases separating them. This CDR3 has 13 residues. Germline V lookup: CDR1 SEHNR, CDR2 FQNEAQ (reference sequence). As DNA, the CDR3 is TGTGCCAGCAGCCCCCCCGGGACCGGTGGCTACACCTTC. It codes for CASSPPGTGGYTF. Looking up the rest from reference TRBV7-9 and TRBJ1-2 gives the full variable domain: DTGVSQNPRHKITKRGQNVTFRCDPISEHNRLYWYRQTLGQGPEFLTYFQNEAQLEKSRLLSDRFSAERPKGSFSTLEIQRTEQGDSAMYLCASSPPGTGGYTFGSGTRLTVV.

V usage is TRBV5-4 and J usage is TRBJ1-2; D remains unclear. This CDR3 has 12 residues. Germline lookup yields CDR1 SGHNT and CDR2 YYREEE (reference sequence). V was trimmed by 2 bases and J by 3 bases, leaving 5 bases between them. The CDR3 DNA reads TGTGCCAGCAGCTTTGCTGACTATGGCTACACCTTC. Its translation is CASSFADYGYTF.

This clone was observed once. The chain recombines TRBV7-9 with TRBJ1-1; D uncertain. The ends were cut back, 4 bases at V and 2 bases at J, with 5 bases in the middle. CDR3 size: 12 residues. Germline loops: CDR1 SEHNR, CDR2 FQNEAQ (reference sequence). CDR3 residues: CASSWTNTEAFF. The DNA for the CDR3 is TGTGCCAGCAGCTGGACCAACACTGAAGCTTTCTTT.

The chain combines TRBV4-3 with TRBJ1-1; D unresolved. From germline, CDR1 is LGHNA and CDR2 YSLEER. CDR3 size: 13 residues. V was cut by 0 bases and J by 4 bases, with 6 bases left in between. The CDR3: CASSQDIPTEAFF. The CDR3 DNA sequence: TGCGCCAGCAGCCAAGATATCCCCACTGAAGCTTTCTTT.

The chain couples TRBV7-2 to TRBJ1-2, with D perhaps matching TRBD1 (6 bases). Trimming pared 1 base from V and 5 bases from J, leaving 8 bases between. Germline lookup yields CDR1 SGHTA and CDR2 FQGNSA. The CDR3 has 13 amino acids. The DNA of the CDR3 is TGTGCCAGCAGCTTAGGGACAGAGTATGGCTACACCTTC. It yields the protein CASSLGTEYGYTF.

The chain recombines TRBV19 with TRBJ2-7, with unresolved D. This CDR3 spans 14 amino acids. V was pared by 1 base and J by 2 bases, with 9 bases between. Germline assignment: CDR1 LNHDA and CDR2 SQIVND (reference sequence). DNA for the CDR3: TGTGCCAGTAGTATAGCGGGTGACACCTACGAGCAGTACTTC. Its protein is CASSIAGDTYEQYF.

The CDR3, as DNA: TGTGCCAGCACCCGGTCTATTTTTAGCTCCTATAATTCACCCCTCCACTTT. Its translation: CASTRSIFSSYNSPLHF. This rearrangement joins TRBV2 to TRBJ1-6, with D unresolved. The length of the CDR3 is 17 residues. V was cut by 7 bases and J by 0 bases, with 16 bases left in between. The germline V gene encodes CDR1 SNHLY and CDR2 FYNNEI. The full variable domain, with the rest looked up from reference TRBV2 and TRBJ1-6, is EPEVTQTPSHQVTQMGQEVILRCVPISNHLYFYWYRQILGQKVEFLVSFYNNEISEKSEIFDDQFSVERPDGSNFTLKIRSTKLEDSAMYFCASTRSIFSSYNSPLHFGNGTRLTVT.

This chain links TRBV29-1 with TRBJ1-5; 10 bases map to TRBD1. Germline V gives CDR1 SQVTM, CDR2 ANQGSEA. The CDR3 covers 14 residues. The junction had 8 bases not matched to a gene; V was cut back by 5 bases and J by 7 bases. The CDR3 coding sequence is TGCAGCGTTTCCTACGGGACAGGGGAACAGCCCCAGCATTTT. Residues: CSVSYGTGEQPQHF.

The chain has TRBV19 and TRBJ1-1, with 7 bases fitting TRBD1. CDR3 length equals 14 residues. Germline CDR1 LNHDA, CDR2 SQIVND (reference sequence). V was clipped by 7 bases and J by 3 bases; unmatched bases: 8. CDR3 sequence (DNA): TGTGCCAGTACCAAGACAGGGTATGACACTGAAGCTTTCTTT. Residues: CASTKTGYDTEAFF.

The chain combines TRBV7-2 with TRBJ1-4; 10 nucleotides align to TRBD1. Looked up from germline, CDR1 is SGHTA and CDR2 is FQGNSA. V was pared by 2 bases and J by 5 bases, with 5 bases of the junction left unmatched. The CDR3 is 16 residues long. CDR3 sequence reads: CASSLSVTGGNEKLFF. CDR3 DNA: TGTGCCAGCAGCTTATCGGTGACAGGGGGCAATGAAAAACTGTTTTTT.

In DNA, the CDR3 is TGTGCCAGCAGCCGTAGCGGGGACCGCACAGATACGCAGTATTTT. It is translated as CASSRSGDRTDTQYF. The V call is TRBV5-6, the J call TRBJ2-3; 8 positions agree with TRBD2. Per the germline V gene, CDR1 is SGHDT and CDR2 is YYEEEE. Germline trimming cut 4 bases from V and 1 base from J; bases unmatched to any gene: 5. CDR3 length equals 15 residues.

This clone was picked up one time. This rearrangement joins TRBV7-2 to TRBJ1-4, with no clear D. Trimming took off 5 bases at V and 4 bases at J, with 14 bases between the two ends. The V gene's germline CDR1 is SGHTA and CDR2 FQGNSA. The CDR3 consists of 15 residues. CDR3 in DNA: TGTGCCAGCAGCGCCAGCCGCGGAGATAATGAAAAACTGTTTTTT. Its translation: CASSASRGDNEKLFF.